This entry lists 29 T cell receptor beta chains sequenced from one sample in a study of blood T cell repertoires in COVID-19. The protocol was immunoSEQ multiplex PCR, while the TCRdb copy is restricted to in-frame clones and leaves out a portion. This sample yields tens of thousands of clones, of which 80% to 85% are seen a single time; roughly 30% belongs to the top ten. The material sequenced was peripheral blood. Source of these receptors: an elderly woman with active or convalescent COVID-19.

This CDR3 reads CAWSLWKGAGNTIYF. The CDR3 coding sequence is TGTGCCTGGAGTCTGTGGAAGGGAGCTGGAAACACCATATATTTT. The chain couples TRBV30 to TRBJ1-3; D remains ambiguous. Trimming removed 2 bases at V and 2 bases at J, with 13 bases between. CDR3 length: 15 amino acids. From germline, CDR1 is GTSNPN and CDR2 SVGIG (reference sequence).

This CDR3 reads CASSLPLQDRITYEQYF. The CDR3 DNA reads TGTGCCAGCAGTTTACCCCTACAGGATAGGATTACCTACGAGCAGTACTTC. This chain connects TRBV28 to TRBJ2-7, with D possibly matching TRBD1 (5 bases). The CDR3 is made up of 17 amino acids. The V end lost 2 bases, the J end lost 2 bases, and 19 bases lay between the germline ends. Germline V lookup: CDR1 MDHEN, CDR2 SYDVKM.

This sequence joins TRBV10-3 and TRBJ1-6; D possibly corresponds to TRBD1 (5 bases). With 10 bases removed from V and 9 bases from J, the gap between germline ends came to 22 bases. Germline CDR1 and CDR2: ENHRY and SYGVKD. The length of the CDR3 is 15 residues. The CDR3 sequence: CATGENSGGGSPLHF. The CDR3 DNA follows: TGTGCCACCGGCGAAAACAGCGGGGGAGGTTCACCCCTCCACTTT.

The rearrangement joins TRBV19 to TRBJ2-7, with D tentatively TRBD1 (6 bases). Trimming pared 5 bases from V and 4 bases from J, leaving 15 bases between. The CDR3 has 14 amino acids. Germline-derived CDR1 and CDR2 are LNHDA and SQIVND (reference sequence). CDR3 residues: CASSLQGVGYEQYF. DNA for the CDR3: TGTGCCAGTAGTCTACAGGGTGTGGGATACGAGCAGTACTTC.

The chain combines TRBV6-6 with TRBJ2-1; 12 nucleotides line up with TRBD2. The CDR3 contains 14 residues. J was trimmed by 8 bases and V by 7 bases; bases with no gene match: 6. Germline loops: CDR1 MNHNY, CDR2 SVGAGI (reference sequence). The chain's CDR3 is CASTWTSGTHEQFF. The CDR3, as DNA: TGTGCCAGCACGTGGACTAGCGGGACGCATGAGCAGTTCTTC.

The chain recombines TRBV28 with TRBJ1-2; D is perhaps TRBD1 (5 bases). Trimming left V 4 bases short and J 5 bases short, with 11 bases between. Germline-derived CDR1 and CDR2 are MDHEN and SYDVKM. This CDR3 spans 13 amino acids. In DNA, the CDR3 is TGTGCCAGCAGTTGGGGGGTGGGTTATGGCTACACCTTC. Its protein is CASSWGVGYGYTF.

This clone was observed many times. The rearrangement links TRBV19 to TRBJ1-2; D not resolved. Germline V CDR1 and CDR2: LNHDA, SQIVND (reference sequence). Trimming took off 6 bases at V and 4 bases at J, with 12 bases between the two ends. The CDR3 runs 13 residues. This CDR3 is CASSMDLFYGYTF. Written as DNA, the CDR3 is TGTGCCAGTAGCATGGACTTATTCTATGGCTACACCTTC.

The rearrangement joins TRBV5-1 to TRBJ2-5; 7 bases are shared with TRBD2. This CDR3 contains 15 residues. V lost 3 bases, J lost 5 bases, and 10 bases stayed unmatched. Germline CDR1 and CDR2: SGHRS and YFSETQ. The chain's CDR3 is CASSSKLGRAETQYF. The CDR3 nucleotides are TGCGCCAGCAGCTCGAAACTAGGGAGGGCGGAGACCCAGTACTTC.

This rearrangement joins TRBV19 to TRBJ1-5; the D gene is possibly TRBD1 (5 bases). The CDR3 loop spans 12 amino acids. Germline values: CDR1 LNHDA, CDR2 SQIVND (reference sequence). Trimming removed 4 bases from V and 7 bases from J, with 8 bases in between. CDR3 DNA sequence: TGTGCCAGTAGTACGGGGGACCAGCCCCAGCATTTT. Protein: CASSTGDQPQHF.

CDR3 sequence reads: CATSRDSATYEQYF. The CDR3 DNA is TGTGCCACCAGCCGGGACTCTGCCACCTACGAGCAGTACTTC. This sequence joins TRBV24-1 and TRBJ2-7; tentatively, D is TRBD2 (6 bases). The CDR3 covers 14 residues. The germline CDR1 and CDR2 sequences are KGHDR and SFDVKD. V was clipped by 7 bases and J by 2 bases, with 14 bases between them.

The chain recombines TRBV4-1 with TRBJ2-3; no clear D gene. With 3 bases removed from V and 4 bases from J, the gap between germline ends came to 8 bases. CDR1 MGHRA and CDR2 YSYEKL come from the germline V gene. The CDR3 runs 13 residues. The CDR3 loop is CASSHLVSDTQYF. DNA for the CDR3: TGCGCCAGCAGCCATCTAGTATCAGATACGCAGTATTTT.

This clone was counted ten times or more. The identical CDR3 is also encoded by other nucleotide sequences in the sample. CDR3 nucleotides: TGCGCCAGCAGCCTTGGACAGGGGGCTTACAATGAGCAGTTCTTC. Translating it yields CASSLGQGAYNEQFF. The chain recombines TRBV5-1 with TRBJ2-1; 11 positions match TRBD1. The germline V gene encodes CDR1 SGHRS and CDR2 YFSETQ. The CDR3 runs to 15 residues. Trimming took 4 bases from V and 4 from J; bases not matched to a gene: 4.

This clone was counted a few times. The chain's CDR3 is CSAQGPHGYTF. In nucleotides, the CDR3 is TGCAGTGCTCAGGGCCCTCATGGCTACACCTTC. V and J are TRBV20-1 and TRBJ1-2; D might be TRBD1 (5 bases). The length of the CDR3 is 11 residues. Trimming stripped 5 bases from V and 6 bases from J, with 10 bases between. Per the germline V gene, CDR1 is DFQATT and CDR2 is SNEGSKA (reference sequence).

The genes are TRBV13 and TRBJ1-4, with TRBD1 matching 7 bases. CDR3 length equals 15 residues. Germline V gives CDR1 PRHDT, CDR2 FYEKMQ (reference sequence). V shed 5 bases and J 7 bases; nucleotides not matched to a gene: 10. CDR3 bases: TGTGCCAGCAGCCCCCGGAGGGGGCGAGGTGAAAAACTGTTTTTT. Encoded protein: CASSPRRGRGEKLFF.

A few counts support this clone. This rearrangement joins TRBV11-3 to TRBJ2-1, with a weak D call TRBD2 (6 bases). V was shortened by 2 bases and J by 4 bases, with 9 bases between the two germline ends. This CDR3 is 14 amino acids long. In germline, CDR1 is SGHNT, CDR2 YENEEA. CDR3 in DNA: TGTGCCAGCAGCTTATCAGCGGGTTACAATGAGCAGTTCTTC. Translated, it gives CASSLSAGYNEQFF.

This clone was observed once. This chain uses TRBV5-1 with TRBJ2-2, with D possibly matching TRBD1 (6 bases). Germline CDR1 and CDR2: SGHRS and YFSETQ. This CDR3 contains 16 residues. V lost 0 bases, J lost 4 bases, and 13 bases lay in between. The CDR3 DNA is TGCGCCAGCAGCTTGGCCACGACAGGAGGCACCGGGGAGCTGTTTTTT. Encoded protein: CASSLATTGGTGELFF. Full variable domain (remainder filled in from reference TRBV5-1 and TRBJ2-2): KAGVTQTPRYLIKTRGQQVTLSCSPISGHRSVSWYQQTPGQGLQFLFEYFSETQRNKGNFPGRFSGRQFSNSRSEMNVSTLELGDSALYLCASSLATTGGTGELFFGEGSRLTVL.

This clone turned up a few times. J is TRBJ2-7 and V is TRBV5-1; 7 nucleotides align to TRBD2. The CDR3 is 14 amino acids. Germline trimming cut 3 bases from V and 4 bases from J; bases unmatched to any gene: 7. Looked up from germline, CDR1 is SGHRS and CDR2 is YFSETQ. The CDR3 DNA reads TGCGCCAGCAGCTACCGGGACTACCAATACGAGCAGTACTTC. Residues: CASSYRDYQYEQYF.

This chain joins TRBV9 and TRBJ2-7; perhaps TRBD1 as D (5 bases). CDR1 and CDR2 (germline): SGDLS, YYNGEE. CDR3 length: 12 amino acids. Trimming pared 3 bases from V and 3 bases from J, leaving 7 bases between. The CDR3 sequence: CASSATGYEQYF. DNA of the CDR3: TGTGCCAGCAGCGCCACAGGCTACGAGCAGTACTTC.

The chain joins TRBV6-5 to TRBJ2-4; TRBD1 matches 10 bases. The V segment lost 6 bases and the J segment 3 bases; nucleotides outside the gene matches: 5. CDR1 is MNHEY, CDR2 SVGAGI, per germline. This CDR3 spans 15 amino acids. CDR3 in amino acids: CASSRQGAGKNIQYF. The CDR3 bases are TGTGCCAGCAGCCGACAGGGGGCTGGCAAAAACATTCAGTACTTC.

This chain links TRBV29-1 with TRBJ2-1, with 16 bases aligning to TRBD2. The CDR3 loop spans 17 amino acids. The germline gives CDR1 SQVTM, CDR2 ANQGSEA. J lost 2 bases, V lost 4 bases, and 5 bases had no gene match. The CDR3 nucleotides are TGCAGCGTTGTAACCGGGACTAGCGGGAGGGCCTACAATGAGCAGTTCTTC. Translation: CSVVTGTSGRAYNEQFF.

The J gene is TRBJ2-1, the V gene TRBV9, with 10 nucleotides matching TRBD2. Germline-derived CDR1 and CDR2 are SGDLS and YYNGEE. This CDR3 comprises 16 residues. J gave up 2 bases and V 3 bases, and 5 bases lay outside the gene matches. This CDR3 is CASSGLSGRTYNEQFF. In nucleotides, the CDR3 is TGTGCCAGCAGCGGACTTAGCGGGAGGACCTACAATGAGCAGTTCTTC. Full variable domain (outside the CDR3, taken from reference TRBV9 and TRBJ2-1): DSGVTQTPKHLITATGQRVTLRCSPRSGDLSVYWYQQSLDQGLQFLIQYYNGEERAKGNILERFSAQQFPDLHSELNLSSLELGDSALYFCASSGLSGRTYNEQFFGPGTRLTVL.

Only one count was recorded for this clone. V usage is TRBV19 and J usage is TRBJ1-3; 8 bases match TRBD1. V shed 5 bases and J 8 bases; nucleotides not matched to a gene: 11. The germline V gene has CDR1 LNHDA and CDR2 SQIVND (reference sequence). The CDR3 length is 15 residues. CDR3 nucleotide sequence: TGTGCCAGTAGTCGCCGACAGGGGTCGTTTGACACCATATATTTT. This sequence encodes CASSRRQGSFDTIYF.

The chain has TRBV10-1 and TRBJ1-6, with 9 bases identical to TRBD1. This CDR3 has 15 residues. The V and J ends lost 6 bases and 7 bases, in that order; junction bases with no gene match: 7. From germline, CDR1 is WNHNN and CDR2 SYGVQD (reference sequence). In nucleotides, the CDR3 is TGCGCCAGCAGCCACGCCGGGACAGGGAATTCACCCCTCCACTTT. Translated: CASSHAGTGNSPLHF.

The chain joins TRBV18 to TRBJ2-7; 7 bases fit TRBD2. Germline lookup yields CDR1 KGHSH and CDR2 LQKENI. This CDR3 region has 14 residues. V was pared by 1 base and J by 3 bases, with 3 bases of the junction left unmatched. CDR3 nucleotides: TGTGCCAGCTCACCACAAGCGGGAAGCTACGAGCAGTACTTC. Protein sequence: CASSPQAGSYEQYF.

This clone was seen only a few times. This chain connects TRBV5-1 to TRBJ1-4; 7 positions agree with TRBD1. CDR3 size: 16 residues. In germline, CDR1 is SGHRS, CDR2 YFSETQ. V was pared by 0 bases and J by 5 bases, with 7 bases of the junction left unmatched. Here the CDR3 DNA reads TGCGCCAGCAGCTTGGATGTAGGGGGCTCGAATGAAAAACTGTTTTTT. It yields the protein CASSLDVGGSNEKLFF.

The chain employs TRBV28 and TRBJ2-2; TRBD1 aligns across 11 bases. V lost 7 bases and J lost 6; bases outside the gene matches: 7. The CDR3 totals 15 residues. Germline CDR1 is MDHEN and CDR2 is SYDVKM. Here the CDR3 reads CASTVPGQGAGELFF. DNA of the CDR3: TGTGCCAGCACCGTCCCGGGACAGGGGGCCGGGGAGCTGTTTTTT.

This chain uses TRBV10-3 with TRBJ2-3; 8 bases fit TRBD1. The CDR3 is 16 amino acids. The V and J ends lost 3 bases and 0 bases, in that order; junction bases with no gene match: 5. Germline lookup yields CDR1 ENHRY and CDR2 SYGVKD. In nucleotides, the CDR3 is TGTGCCATCAGTGACCAGGGACAGGTTAGCACAGATACGCAGTATTTT. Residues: CAISDQGQVSTDTQYF.

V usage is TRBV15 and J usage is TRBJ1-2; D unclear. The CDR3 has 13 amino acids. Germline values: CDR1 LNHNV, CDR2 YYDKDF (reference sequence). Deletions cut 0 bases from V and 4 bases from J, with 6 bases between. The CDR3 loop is CATSRDLTYGYTF. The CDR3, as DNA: TGTGCCACCAGCAGAGATCTAACCTATGGCTACACCTTC.

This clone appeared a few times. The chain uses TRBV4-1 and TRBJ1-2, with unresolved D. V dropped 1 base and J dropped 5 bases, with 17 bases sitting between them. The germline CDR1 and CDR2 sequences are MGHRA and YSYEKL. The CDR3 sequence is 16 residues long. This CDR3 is CASSQVRGGRKYGYTF. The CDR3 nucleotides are TGCGCCAGCAGCCAAGTTCGGGGAGGCCGTAAATATGGCTACACCTTC.